This TCR beta chain was recovered during a study of blood T cell repertoires in COVID-19. The repertoire was sequenced with immunoSEQ multiplex PCR; TCRdb's copy has only in-frame clones and lacks some. The repertoire holds approximately 210,000 clones, about 90% seen once, with 14% to 15% in the top ten. Trimming at V came to 0 bases and at J to 0 bases, leaving 6 bases not matched to a gene. The CDR3 loop spans 16 amino acids. Germline V gives CDR1 SGHRS, CDR2 YFSETQ. Source material: PBMCs or T cells enriched from blood (not recorded which). The receptor was isolated from a woman aged 45-59 years with acute COVID-19. This rearrangement joins TRBV5-1 to TRBJ2-7, with TRBD1 identical over 7 bases. The CDR3 loop is CASSLGSGTVSYEQYF. The CDR3, as DNA: TGCGCCAGCAGCTTGGGGTCCGGGACAGTCTCCTACGAGCAGTACTTC.